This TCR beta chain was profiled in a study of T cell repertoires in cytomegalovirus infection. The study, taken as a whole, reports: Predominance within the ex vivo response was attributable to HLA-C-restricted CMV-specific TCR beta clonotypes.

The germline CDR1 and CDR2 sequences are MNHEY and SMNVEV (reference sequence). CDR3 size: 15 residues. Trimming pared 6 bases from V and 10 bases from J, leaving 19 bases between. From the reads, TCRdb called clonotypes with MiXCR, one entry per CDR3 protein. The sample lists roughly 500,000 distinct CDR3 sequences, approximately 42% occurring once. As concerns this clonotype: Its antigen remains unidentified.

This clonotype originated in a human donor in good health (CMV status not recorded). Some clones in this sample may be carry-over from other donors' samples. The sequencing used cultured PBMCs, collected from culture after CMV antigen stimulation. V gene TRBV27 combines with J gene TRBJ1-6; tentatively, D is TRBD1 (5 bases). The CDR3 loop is CASSSPLRGQSPLHF. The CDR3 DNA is TGTGCCAGCAGCTCCCCATTAAGGGGTCAGTCACCCCTCCACTTT.